The clone carrying this T cell receptor (beta chain) was observed once. These data come from a study of radiation and T cells in renal cell carcinoma. V dropped 3 bases and J dropped 8; count of bases not matched to a gene: 9. There are 14 residues in the CDR3. The germline V gene encodes CDR1 LNHDA and CDR2 SQIVND (reference sequence). Assay used: immunoSEQ multiplex PCR; TCRdb lists only in-frame clones, some missing. The sample has roughly 130,000 clones, roughly 84% seen once; the top ten hold 12%. Time point: baseline pretreatment blood. The treatment was: 15 Gy SBRT to primary tumor, nephrectomy 4 weeks later.

The sequence was collected from a woman aged 50 to 65 with renal cell carcinoma. The sequencing here drew on blood, taken from a patient whose treatment included radiotherapy and nephrectomy. This rearrangement joins TRBV19 to TRBJ1-2, with TRBD1 identical over 7 bases. CDR3 sequence: CASSIPGTAGGYTF. The CDR3 nucleotides read TGTGCCAGTAGTATCCCTGGGACAGCGGGAGGCTACACCTTC. The entire variable domain, with the rest obtained from reference TRBV19 and TRBJ1-2, is as follows: DGGITQSPKYLFRKEGQNVTLSCEQNLNHDAMYWYRQDPGQGLRLIYYSQIVNDFQKGDIAEGYSVSREKKESFPLTVTSAQKNPTAFYLCASSIPGTAGGYTFGSGTRLTVV.